This T cell receptor (beta chain) is from a study of CD8+ T cells in alopecia areata (dated by TCRdb to the late 2010s). For the wider study: High-throughput TCRbeta sequencing was used to examine T cell clonal expansion in alopecia areata in both the C3H/HeJ mouse model and human patients. Scalp clonality was compared across normal scalp (n=4), patchy alopecia areata scalp (n=8), and alopecia totalis/universalis scalp (n=8). Scalp tissue and sorted CD4+ and CD8+ peripheral blood T cells from patchy and totalis/universalis alopecia areata patients and from healthy controls were covered by human TCRbeta sequencing. RNA came from the PAXgene miRNA kit for fixed scalp, the miRNeasy kit for PBMCs, and the RNeasy kit for mouse skin. Amplification of TCRbeta CDR3 regions was done by immunoSEQ multiplex PCR using 35 Vbeta forward primers and 13 Jbeta reverse primers. Overall study outcomes, separate from this receptor: TCR sequences shared between patients were less clear than in mice, possibly partly because of HLA diversity in the patient population. Compared with normal scalp, lesional scalp had higher clonality and more expanded CD8+ clones, particularly in alopecia totalis/universalis, a pattern that suggests antigenic drive. Resident alphabeta T cells in normal human skin are also sequenced, complicating scalp TCR repertoire analysis, unlike mouse skin dominated by gammadelta T cells.

About this clone itself: There is no known antigen for this receptor. Base qualities were left out, and no much larger clone turns up one base away.

After PBMCs were isolated by density centrifugation and stained for CD3, CD4 and CD8, a FACSAria was used to sort CD4+ and CD8+ T cells. Scalp biopsies and blood samples were provided by unaffected controls. Receptor libraries were prepared by the immunoSEQ multiplex PCR assay. For TCR sequencing, RNA was extracted from every sample and reverse transcribed into cDNA to serve as template. First-strand cDNA was synthesized using SuperScript III with a 2:1 mix of oligo-dT and random hexamers. A synthetic immune receptor repertoire was used to assess amplification bias, and residual bias was removed computationally. The paper's data handling went like this. Raw reads were preprocessed to remove errors, and CDR3 was defined by IMGT conventions from the conserved cysteine to phenylalanine. Clonality was calculated as 1 minus Shannon entropy normalized by log2 of the number of productive unique TCRs. Scalp TCRbeta sequences were cross-referenced with sorted blood CD4 and CD8 repertoires so that the CD4 or CD8 identity of scalp clones could be inferred. Entries here come from immuneACCESS through TCRdb and include only in-frame sequences with V and J called. Some clones fail to appear in such tables; in the studies checked, an unresolved V gene covers under half of the shortfall, and the cause of the remainder is unknown. That table is the source of V, J and clone size, and D and trimming were worked out from the DNA. The sample contains under 150,000 clones, 62% of them found a single time. 30% to 45% of the sample belongs to the ten largest clones.

V is trimmed back by 3 bases and J by 9 bases, and the junction contains 14 bases that no gene match accounts for. Via the germline V gene, CDR1 is SGHVS and CDR2 FQNEAQ. The CDR3 spans 17 residues, from the cysteine through the phenylalanine. Only the CDR3 DNA is retained, 51 bases long and in frame from the first base. Recombination connected TRBV7-8 to TRBJ2-2; a stretch of 9 junction bases matches TRBD2. Sequences were obtained from CD8+ T cells sorted from blood. This clonotype was sampled from a human donor in good health. The DNA sequence is TGTGCCAGCAGCTTCCCACTTAGGCGGGAGGGCCTCAGGGAGCTGTTTTTT. Its amino acids are CASSFPLRREGLRELFF.